Listed below are T cell receptor beta chains from one sample, sequenced in a study of T cell responses to AZD1222 COVID-19 vaccine. Assay: immunoSEQ multiplex PCR; the TCRdb copy retains only in-frame clones and omits some. The sample has approximately 150,000 clones; 85% to 90% are singletons. Here the sequenced sample was peripheral blood, taken 28 days after the second AZD1222 dose. These receptors originate from an adult who received the AZD1222 COVID-19 vaccine. Each CDR3 is given with its conserved first and last residue. The D gene is left open where the match is weak. Clone size appears in some rows only: once, few, many, or a class for an expanded clone.

j_gene: TRBJ1-4
d_gene: .
v_gene: TRBV4-2
abundance: .
CDR3nt: TGTGCCAGCAGCCCCGGGGAGGGTAATGAAAAACTGTTTTTT
CDR3aa: CASSPGEGNEKLFF

j_gene: TRBJ1-1
d_gene: .
v_gene: TRBV6-5
abundance: .
CDR3nt: TGTGCCAGCAGTCGGGAAACTGAAGCTTTCTTT
CDR3aa: CASSRETEAFF

j_gene: TRBJ1-6
d_gene: TRBD1
v_gene: TRBV5-8
abundance: once
CDR3nt: TGTGCCAGCAGCTTACAGGGGGATGGACCCCTCCACTTT
CDR3aa: CASSLQGDGPLHF

j_gene: TRBJ2-7
d_gene: TRBD2
v_gene: TRBV15
abundance: .
CDR3nt: TGTGCCACCAGCAGTCTCGGCGCGGGGGAGTACGAGCAGTACTTC
CDR3aa: CATSSLGAGEYEQYF

j_gene: TRBJ2-1
d_gene: TRBD2
v_gene: TRBV5-4
abundance: .
CDR3nt: TGTGCCAGCAGCTTGGGTAGCGGGGGGGCCCGGAATGAGCAGTTCTTC
CDR3aa: CASSLGSGGARNEQFF

j_gene: TRBJ2-7
d_gene: .
v_gene: TRBV29-1
abundance: .
CDR3nt: TGCAGCGTGACGGACGGGTCCAGCGAGCAGTACTTC
CDR3aa: CSVTDGSSEQYF

j_gene: TRBJ2-5
d_gene: .
v_gene: TRBV6-5
abundance: .
CDR3nt: TGTGCCAGCAAAAAGGGTCAGGTACTACAGGAGACCCAGTACTTC
CDR3aa: CASKKGQVLQETQYF

j_gene: TRBJ2-1
d_gene: .
v_gene: TRBV10-2
abundance: .
CDR3nt: TGCGCCAGCAGTGAGTCGACGGGCGTAGCCCCTTACAATGAGCAGTTCTTC
CDR3aa: CASSESTGVAPYNEQFF

j_gene: TRBJ2-6
d_gene: .
v_gene: TRBV12-3/TRBV12-4
abundance: .
CDR3nt: TGCTGCGCCCTATTAGGTGGGGCCAACGTCCTGACTTTC
CDR3aa: CCALLGGANVLTF

j_gene: TRBJ1-5
d_gene: .
v_gene: TRBV4-1
abundance: .
CDR3nt: TGCGCCAGCAGCCAGGACAGATATAGCAATCAGCCCCAGCATTTT
CDR3aa: CASSQDRYSNQPQHF

j_gene: TRBJ1-5
d_gene: .
v_gene: TRBV6-5
abundance: .
CDR3nt: TGTGCCAGCAGTCTCCTGGACAGCAATCAGCCCCAGCATTTT
CDR3aa: CASSLLDSNQPQHF

j_gene: TRBJ2-7
d_gene: .
v_gene: TRBV11-2
abundance: .
CDR3nt: TGTGCCAGCAGCTTCAACAGGGTGTCAGGGGAGCAGTACTTC
CDR3aa: CASSFNRVSGEQYF

j_gene: TRBJ2-7
d_gene: .
v_gene: TRBV7-2
abundance: once
CDR3nt: TGTGCCAGCAGCTTATCACAGGGTCCCCGCGAGCAGTACTTC
CDR3aa: CASSLSQGPREQYF

j_gene: TRBJ1-2
d_gene: .
v_gene: TRBV10-3
abundance: .
CDR3nt: TGTGCCATCAGGGATGGGACGGGACTCTATGGCTACACCTTC
CDR3aa: CAIRDGTGLYGYTF

j_gene: TRBJ2-2
d_gene: .
v_gene: TRBV7-6
abundance: once
CDR3nt: TGTGCCAGCAGCTTCCAGCAGGCCACCGGGGAGCTGTTTTTT
CDR3aa: CASSFQQATGELFF

j_gene: TRBJ2-3
d_gene: TRBD2
v_gene: TRBV30
abundance: .
CDR3nt: TGTGCCTGGAGTGGGCTAGCGGGGATGGATACGCAGTATTTT
CDR3aa: CAWSGLAGMDTQYF

j_gene: TRBJ1-2
d_gene: .
v_gene: TRBV6-5
abundance: .
CDR3nt: TGTGCCAGCAGTTACTCGAATGGGGGAGCGGGCTACACCTTC
CDR3aa: CASSYSNGGAGYTF

j_gene: TRBJ1-2
d_gene: .
v_gene: TRBV23-1
abundance: .
CDR3nt: TGCGCCAGCAGGGCGGGCTATGGCTACACCTTC
CDR3aa: CASRAGYGYTF

j_gene: TRBJ2-7
d_gene: TRBD2
v_gene: TRBV9
abundance: .
CDR3nt: TGTGCCAGCAGCGTAGCTCCGCGGGAGACGTCTTACGAGCAGTACTTC
CDR3aa: CASSVAPRETSYEQYF

j_gene: TRBJ2-5
d_gene: .
v_gene: TRBV21-1
abundance: .
CDR3nt: TGTGCCCGTCGGGGCCAGAGGGGCCTTCAAGAGACCCAGTACTTC
CDR3aa: CARRGQRGLQETQYF

j_gene: TRBJ2-1
d_gene: .
v_gene: TRBV10-3
abundance: .
CDR3nt: TGTGCCATCGGCCAGGGACGAGGTCTGGACAATGAGCAGTTCTTC
CDR3aa: CAIGQGRGLDNEQFF

j_gene: TRBJ1-1
d_gene: .
v_gene: TRBV10-3
abundance: .
CDR3nt: TGTGCCATCAGTGAGGGACGGAACACTGAAGCTTTCTTT
CDR3aa: CAISEGRNTEAFF

j_gene: TRBJ1-1
d_gene: .
v_gene: TRBV6-5
abundance: few
CDR3nt: TGTGCCAGCAGTTACTCTTTCAGGGTTGACACTGAAGCTTTCTTT
CDR3aa: CASSYSFRVDTEAFF

j_gene: TRBJ1-2
d_gene: .
v_gene: TRBV6-5
abundance: .
CDR3nt: TGTGCCAGCAGTTACACGGCAAATAACTATGGCTACACCTTC
CDR3aa: CASSYTANNYGYTF

j_gene: TRBJ1-6
d_gene: TRBD1
v_gene: TRBV3-1/TRBV3-2
abundance: .
CDR3nt: TGTGCCAGCAGCCCGGCACGAGGGGGCAGCTCCTATAATTCACCCCTCCACTTT
CDR3aa: CASSPARGGSSYNSPLHF

j_gene: TRBJ1-1
d_gene: TRBD1
v_gene: TRBV5-4
abundance: few
CDR3nt: TGTGCCAGCGGACAGGGGGCGCGCATGACTGAAGCTTTCTTT
CDR3aa: CASGQGARMTEAFF

j_gene: TRBJ1-4
d_gene: .
v_gene: TRBV7-8
abundance: .
CDR3nt: TGTGCCAGCAACCCTCTGGGTACTAATGAAAAACTGTTTTTT
CDR3aa: CASNPLGTNEKLFF

j_gene: TRBJ1-1
d_gene: .
v_gene: TRBV9
abundance: .
CDR3nt: TGTGCCAGCATGGTAGGGAACACTGAAGCTTTCTTT
CDR3aa: CASMVGNTEAFF

j_gene: TRBJ2-2
d_gene: TRBD2
v_gene: TRBV20-1
abundance: once
CDR3nt: TGCAGTGCTAGTGACCCCAGCGGGAGACTAAGCACCGGGGAGCTGTTTTTT
CDR3aa: CSASDPSGRLSTGELFF

j_gene: TRBJ1-6
d_gene: .
v_gene: TRBV18
abundance: .
CDR3nt: TGTGCCAGCTCACAGACAGACAGTAATTCACCCCTCCACTTT
CDR3aa: CASSQTDSNSPLHF

j_gene: TRBJ1-2
d_gene: TRBD1
v_gene: TRBV2
abundance: .
CDR3nt: TGTGCCAGCAGTGAAAGGGACAGGGGGCCGGGTGGCTACACCTTC
CDR3aa: CASSERDRGPGGYTF

j_gene: TRBJ1-2
d_gene: .
v_gene: TRBV29-1
abundance: .
CDR3nt: TGCAGCGTTGGTTGGGGGAGAGGCTACACCTTC
CDR3aa: CSVGWGRGYTF

j_gene: TRBJ2-7
d_gene: .
v_gene: TRBV7-8
abundance: once
CDR3nt: TGTGCCAGCAGCTTGACGGGGGCCTCCTACGAGCAGTACTTC
CDR3aa: CASSLTGASYEQYF

j_gene: TRBJ1-5
d_gene: .
v_gene: TRBV6-1
abundance: once
CDR3nt: TGTGCCAGCAGTGATGATATGACCTACGCCAATCAGCCCCAGCATTTT
CDR3aa: CASSDDMTYANQPQHF

j_gene: TRBJ2-7
d_gene: TRBD1
v_gene: TRBV6-1
abundance: once
CDR3nt: TGTGCCAGCAGTGAAGCCTCCGGGACAGGTCGAGCGCGGTACTTC
CDR3aa: CASSEASGTGRARYF

j_gene: TRBJ2-3
d_gene: TRBD2
v_gene: TRBV9
abundance: .
CDR3nt: TGTGCCAGCAGCGTAATGTCTAGCGGGAGCGCAGATACGCAGTATTTT
CDR3aa: CASSVMSSGSADTQYF

j_gene: TRBJ2-1
d_gene: TRBD2
v_gene: TRBV5-4
abundance: .
CDR3nt: TGTGCCAGCAGCTTGGCCCTAACTAGCGGGACCTACAATGAGCAGTTCTTC
CDR3aa: CASSLALTSGTYNEQFF

j_gene: TRBJ2-7
d_gene: TRBD1
v_gene: TRBV11-3
abundance: .
CDR3nt: TGTGCCAGCAGCTTAGGGCGGCAGGGGGCCTACGAGCAGTACTTC
CDR3aa: CASSLGRQGAYEQYF

j_gene: TRBJ2-7
d_gene: .
v_gene: TRBV28
abundance: .
CDR3nt: TGTGCCAGCACCTCACAGGGGAGGTACGAGCAGTACTTC
CDR3aa: CASTSQGRYEQYF

j_gene: TRBJ2-7
d_gene: TRBD2
v_gene: TRBV29-1
abundance: .
CDR3nt: TGCAGCGTGGGCGGGAGTGGGCCCTACGAGCAGTACTTC
CDR3aa: CSVGGSGPYEQYF

j_gene: TRBJ1-5
d_gene: .
v_gene: TRBV11-2
abundance: .
CDR3nt: TGTGCCAGCAGCTTGGGAGCTCAGCCCCAGCATTTT
CDR3aa: CASSLGAQPQHF

j_gene: TRBJ1-5
d_gene: .
v_gene: TRBV2
abundance: .
CDR3nt: TGTGCCAGCAGTGGGGGAAGCAATCAGCCCCAGCATTTT
CDR3aa: CASSGGSNQPQHF

j_gene: TRBJ1-2
d_gene: TRBD1
v_gene: TRBV28
abundance: .
CDR3nt: TGTGCCAGCAGTTTTTCCCAATGGACAGGGATCTATGGCTACACCTTC
CDR3aa: CASSFSQWTGIYGYTF

j_gene: TRBJ2-7
d_gene: .
v_gene: TRBV4-1
abundance: .
CDR3nt: TGCGCCAGCAGCCAAGAGTGGCGGGGGCAGGAGCAGTACTTC
CDR3aa: CASSQEWRGQEQYF

j_gene: TRBJ2-2
d_gene: .
v_gene: TRBV28
abundance: .
CDR3nt: TGTGCCAGCAGTTTCCTGGTAGGGCCCCTTAACACCGGGGAGCTGTTTTTT
CDR3aa: CASSFLVGPLNTGELFF

j_gene: TRBJ2-1
d_gene: .
v_gene: TRBV7-6
abundance: once
CDR3nt: TGTGCCAGCAGCTTAGCGGCTTCTTCTAGCTCCTACAATGAGCAGTTCTTC
CDR3aa: CASSLAASSSSYNEQFF

j_gene: TRBJ2-7
d_gene: .
v_gene: TRBV27
abundance: .
CDR3nt: TGTGCCAGCAGTTTCATCCCCCCGGGACGGTCCTACGAGCAGTACTTC
CDR3aa: CASSFIPPGRSYEQYF

j_gene: TRBJ2-3
d_gene: .
v_gene: TRBV7-9
abundance: .
CDR3nt: TGTGCCAGCAGCCTTTCCCTTCATCTGTATTTT
CDR3aa: CASSLSLHLYF

j_gene: TRBJ2-7
d_gene: .
v_gene: TRBV24-1
abundance: .
CDR3nt: TGTGCCACCAGTCGGGGGAGCTCCTACGAGCAGTACTTC
CDR3aa: CATSRGSSYEQYF

j_gene: TRBJ1-2
d_gene: .
v_gene: TRBV7-8
abundance: .
CDR3nt: TGTGCCAGCAGCTTAGCGGAGTCAGGTCTCGGAGACTATGGCTACACCTTC
CDR3aa: CASSLAESGLGDYGYTF

j_gene: TRBJ1-4
d_gene: .
v_gene: TRBV27
abundance: .
CDR3nt: TGTGCCAGCAGTTTAAGGGGCCAGAGACCAACTAATGAAAAACTGTTTTTT
CDR3aa: CASSLRGQRPTNEKLFF

j_gene: TRBJ2-3
d_gene: .
v_gene: TRBV6-5
abundance: .
CDR3nt: TGTGCCAGCAGTTACGGGCCCACAGATACGCAGTATTTT
CDR3aa: CASSYGPTDTQYF

j_gene: TRBJ1-1
d_gene: .
v_gene: TRBV18
abundance: once
CDR3nt: TGTGCCAGCTCACCACCCATTGGGCTGAACACTGAAGCTTTCTTT
CDR3aa: CASSPPIGLNTEAFF

j_gene: TRBJ1-2
d_gene: .
v_gene: TRBV18
abundance: .
CDR3nt: TGTGCCAGCTCACCACCTAATCAGGCTTGGTATGGCTACACCTTC
CDR3aa: CASSPPNQAWYGYTF

j_gene: TRBJ2-5
d_gene: .
v_gene: TRBV5-1
abundance: once
CDR3nt: TGCGCCAGCAGCTTTAGTGGCCAAGAGACCCAGTACTTC
CDR3aa: CASSFSGQETQYF